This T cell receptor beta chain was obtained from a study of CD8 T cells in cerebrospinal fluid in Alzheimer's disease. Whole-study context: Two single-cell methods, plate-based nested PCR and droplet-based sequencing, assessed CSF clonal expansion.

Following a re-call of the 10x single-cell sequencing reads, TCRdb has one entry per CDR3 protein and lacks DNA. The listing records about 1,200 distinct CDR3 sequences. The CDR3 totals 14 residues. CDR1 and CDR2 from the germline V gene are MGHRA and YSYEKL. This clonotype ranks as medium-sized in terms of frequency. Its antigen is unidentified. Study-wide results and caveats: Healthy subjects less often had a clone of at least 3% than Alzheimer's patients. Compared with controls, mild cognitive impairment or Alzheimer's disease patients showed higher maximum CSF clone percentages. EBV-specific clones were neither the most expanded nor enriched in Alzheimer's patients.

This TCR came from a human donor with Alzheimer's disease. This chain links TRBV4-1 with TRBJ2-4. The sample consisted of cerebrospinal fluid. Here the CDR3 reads CASSPNLAKNIQYF.